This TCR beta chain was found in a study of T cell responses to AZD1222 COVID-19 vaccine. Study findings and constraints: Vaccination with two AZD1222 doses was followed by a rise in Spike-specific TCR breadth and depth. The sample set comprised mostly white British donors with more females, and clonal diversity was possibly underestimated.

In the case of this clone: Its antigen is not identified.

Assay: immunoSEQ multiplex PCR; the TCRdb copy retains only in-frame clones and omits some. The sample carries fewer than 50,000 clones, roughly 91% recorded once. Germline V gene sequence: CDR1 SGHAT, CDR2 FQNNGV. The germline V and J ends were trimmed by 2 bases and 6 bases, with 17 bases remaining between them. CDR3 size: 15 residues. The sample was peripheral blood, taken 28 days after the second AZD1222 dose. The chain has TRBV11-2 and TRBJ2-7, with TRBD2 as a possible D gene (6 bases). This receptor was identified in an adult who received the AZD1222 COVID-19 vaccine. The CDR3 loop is CASSLYEIPGVEQYF. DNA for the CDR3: TGTGCCAGCAGCTTATACGAAATCCCGGGGGTCGAGCAGTACTTC.